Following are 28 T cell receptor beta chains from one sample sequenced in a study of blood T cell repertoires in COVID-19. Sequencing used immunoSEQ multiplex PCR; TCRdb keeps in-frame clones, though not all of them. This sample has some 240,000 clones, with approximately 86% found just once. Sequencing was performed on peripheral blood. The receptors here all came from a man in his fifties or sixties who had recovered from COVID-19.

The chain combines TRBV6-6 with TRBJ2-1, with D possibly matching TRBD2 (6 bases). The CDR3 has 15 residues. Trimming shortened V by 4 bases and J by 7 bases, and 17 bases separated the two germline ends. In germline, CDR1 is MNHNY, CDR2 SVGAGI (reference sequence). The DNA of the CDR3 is TGTGCCAGCAGTTTCGGGGGTACGGCTAAAAATGAGCAGTTCTTC. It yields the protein CASSFGGTAKNEQFF.

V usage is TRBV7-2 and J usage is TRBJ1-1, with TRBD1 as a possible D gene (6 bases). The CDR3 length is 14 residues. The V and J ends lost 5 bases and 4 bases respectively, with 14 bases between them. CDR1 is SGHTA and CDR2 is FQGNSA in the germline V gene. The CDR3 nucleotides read TGTGCCAGCAGCGATACAGGGTTAAGCACTGAAGCTTTCTTT. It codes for CASSDTGLSTEAFF.

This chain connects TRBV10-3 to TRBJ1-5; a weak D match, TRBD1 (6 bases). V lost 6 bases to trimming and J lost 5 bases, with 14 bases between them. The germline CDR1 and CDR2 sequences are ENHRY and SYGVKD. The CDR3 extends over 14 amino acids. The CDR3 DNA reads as TGTGCCATCAGCCGGGACACGGAGGATCAGCCCCAGCATTTT. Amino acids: CAISRDTEDQPQHF.

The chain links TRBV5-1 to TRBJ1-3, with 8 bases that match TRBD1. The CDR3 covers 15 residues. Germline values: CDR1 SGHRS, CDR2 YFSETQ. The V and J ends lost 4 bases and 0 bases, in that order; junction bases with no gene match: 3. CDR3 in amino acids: CASSRGQDSGNTIYF. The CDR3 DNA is TGCGCCAGCAGCAGGGGACAGGACTCTGGAAACACCATATATTTT.

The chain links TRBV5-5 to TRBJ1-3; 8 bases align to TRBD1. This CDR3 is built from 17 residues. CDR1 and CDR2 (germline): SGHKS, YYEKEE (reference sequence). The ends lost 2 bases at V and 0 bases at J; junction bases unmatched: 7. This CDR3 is CASSFQGAISSGNTIYF. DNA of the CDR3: TGTGCCAGCAGCTTCCAGGGGGCGATTAGCTCTGGAAACACCATATATTTT.

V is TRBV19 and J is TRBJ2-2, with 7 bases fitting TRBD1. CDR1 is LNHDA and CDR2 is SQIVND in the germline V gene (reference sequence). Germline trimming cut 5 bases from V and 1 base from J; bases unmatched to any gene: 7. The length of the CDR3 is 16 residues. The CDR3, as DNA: TGTGCCAGTAGTCTATTGACAGGGAAGAACACCGGGGAGCTGTTTTTT. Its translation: CASSLLTGKNTGELFF.

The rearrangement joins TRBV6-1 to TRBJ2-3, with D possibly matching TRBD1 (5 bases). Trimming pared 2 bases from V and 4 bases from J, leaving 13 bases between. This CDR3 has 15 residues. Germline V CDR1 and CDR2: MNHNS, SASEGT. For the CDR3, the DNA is TGTGCCAGCAGTGAAAGGGGAACGGACCCAGATACGCAGTATTTT. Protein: CASSERGTDPDTQYF.

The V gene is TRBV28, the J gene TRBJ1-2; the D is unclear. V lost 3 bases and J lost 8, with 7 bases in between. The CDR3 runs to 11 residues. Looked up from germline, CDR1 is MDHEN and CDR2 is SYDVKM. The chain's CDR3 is CASSLTGGYTF. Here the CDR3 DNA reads TGTGCCAGCAGTTTGACTGGGGGCTACACCTTC.

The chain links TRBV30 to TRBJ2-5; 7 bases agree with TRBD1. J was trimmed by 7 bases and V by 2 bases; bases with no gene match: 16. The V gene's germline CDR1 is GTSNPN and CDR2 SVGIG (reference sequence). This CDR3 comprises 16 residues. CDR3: CAWSFSAGTAWGTQYF. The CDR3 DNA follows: TGTGCCTGGAGTTTCTCCGCCGGGACAGCCTGGGGGACCCAGTACTTC.

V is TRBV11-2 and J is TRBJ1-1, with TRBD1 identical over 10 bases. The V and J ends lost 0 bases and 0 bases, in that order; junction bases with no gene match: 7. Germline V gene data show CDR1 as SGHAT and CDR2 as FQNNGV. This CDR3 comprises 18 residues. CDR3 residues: CASSLDRPGQGMNTEAFF. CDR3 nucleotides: TGTGCCAGCAGCTTAGATCGCCCGGGACAGGGGATGAACACTGAAGCTTTCTTT. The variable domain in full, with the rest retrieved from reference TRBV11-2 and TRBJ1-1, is EAGVAQSPRYKIIEKRQSVAFWCNPISGHATLYWYQQILGQGPKLLIQFQNNGVVDDSQLPKDRFSAERLKGVDSTLKIQPAKLEDSAVYLCASSLDRPGQGMNTEAFFGQGTRLTVV.

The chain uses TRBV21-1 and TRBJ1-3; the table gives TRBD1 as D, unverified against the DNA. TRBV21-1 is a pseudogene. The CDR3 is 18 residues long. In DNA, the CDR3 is TGTGCCAGCAGCATTCACAGGAACGCCATTGTCTCTGGAAACACCATATATTTT. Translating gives CASSIHRNAIVSGNTIYF.

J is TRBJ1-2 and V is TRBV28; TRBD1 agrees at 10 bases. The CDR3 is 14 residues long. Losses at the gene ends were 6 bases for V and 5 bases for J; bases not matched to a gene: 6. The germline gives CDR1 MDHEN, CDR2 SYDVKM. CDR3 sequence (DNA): TGTGCCAGCAGCCCCGGGACAGGGGTTTATGGCTACACCTTC. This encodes CASSPGTGVYGYTF.

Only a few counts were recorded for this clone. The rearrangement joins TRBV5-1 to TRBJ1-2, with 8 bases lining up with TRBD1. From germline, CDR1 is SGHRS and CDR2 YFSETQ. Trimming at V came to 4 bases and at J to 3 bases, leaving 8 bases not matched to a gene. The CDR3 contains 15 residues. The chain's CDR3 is CASSVEPTGDYGYTF. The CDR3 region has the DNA TGCGCCAGCAGCGTTGAACCGACAGGGGACTATGGCTACACCTTC.

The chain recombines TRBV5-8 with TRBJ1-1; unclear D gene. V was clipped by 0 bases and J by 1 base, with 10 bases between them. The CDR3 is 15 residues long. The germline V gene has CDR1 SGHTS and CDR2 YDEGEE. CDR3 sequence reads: CASSLVAAANTEAFF. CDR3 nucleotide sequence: TGTGCCAGCAGCTTGGTGGCGGCCGCGAACACTGAAGCTTTCTTT.

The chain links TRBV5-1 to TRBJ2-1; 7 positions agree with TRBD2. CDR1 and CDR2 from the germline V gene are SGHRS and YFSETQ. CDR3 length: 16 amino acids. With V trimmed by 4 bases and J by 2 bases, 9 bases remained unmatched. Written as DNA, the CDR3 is TGCGCCAGCAGCCCGGGTGCGGGGGTCACCTACAATGAGCAGTTCTTC. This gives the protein CASSPGAGVTYNEQFF.

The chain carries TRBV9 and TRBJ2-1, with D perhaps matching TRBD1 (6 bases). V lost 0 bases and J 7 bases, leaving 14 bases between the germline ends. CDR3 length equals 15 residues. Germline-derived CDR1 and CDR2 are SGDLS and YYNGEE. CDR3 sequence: CASSVEGGPWNEQFF. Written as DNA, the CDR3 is TGTGCCAGCAGCGTAGAAGGGGGACCTTGGAATGAGCAGTTCTTC.

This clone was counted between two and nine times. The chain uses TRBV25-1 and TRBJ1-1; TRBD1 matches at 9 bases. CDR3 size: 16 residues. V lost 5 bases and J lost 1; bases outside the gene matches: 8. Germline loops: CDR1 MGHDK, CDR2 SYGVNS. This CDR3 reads CASSKIPGQGNTEAFF. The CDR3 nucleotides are TGTGCCAGCAGTAAAATTCCGGGACAGGGGAACACTGAAGCTTTCTTT.

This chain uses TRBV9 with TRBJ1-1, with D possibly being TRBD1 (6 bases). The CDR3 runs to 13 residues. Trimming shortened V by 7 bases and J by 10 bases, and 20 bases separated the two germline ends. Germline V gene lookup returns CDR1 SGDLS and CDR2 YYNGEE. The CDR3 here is CASSRDPGGAAFF. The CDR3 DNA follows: TGTGCCAGCTCCCGGGACCCCGGGGGGGCAGCTTTCTTT.

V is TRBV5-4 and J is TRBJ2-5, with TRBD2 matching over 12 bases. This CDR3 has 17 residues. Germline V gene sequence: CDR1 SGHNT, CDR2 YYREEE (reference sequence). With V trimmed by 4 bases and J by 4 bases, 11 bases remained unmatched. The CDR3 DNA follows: TGTGCCAGCAGCCCCTCCCTAGCGGGGGGGCACACAGAGACCCAGTACTTC. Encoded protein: CASSPSLAGGHTETQYF.

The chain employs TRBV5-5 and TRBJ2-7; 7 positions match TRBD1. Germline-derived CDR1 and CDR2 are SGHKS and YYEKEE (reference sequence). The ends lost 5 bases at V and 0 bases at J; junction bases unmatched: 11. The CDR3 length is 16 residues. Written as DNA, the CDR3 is TGTGCCAGCAGGGCACCCGGGACAGTACCCTCCTACGAGCAGTACTTC. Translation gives CASRAPGTVPSYEQYF.

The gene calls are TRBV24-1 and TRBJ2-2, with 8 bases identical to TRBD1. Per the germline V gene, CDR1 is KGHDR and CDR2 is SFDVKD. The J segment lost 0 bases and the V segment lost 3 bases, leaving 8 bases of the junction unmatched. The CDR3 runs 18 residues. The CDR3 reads CATSDRDRKISNTGELFF. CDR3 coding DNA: TGTGCCACCAGTGATAGGGACAGGAAGATTTCGAACACCGGGGAGCTGTTTTTT.

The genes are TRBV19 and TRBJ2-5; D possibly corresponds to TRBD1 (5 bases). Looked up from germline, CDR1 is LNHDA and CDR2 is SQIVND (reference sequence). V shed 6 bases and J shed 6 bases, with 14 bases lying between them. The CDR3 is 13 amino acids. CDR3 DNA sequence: TGTGCCAGTAGGACAGTCGAGTCAAAGACCCAGTACTTC. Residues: CASRTVESKTQYF.

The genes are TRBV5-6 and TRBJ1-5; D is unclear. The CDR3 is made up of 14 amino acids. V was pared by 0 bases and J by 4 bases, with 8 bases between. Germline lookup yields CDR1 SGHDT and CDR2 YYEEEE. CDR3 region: CASSLGERNQPQHF. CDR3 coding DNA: TGTGCCAGCAGCTTGGGAGAGCGTAATCAGCCCCAGCATTTT.

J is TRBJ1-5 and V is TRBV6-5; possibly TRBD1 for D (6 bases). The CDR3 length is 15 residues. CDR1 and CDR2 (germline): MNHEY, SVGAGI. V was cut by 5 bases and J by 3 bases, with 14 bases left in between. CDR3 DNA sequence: TGTGCCAGCAGTATCTTACAGGGCACCAATCAGCCCCAGCATTTT. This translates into CASSILQGTNQPQHF.

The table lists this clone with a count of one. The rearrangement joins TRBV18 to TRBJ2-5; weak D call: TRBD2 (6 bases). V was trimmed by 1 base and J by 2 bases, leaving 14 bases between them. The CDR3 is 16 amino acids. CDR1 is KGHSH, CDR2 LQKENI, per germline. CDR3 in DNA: TGTGCCAGCTCACCACGTGGAGGGTTAGGGCAAGAGACCCAGTACTTC. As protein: CASSPRGGLGQETQYF.

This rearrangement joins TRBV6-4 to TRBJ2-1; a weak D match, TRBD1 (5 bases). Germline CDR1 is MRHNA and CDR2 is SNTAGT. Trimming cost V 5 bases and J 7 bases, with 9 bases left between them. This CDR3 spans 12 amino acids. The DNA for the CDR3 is TGTGCCAGCAGTCCTCAGGGAAATGAGCAGTTCTTC. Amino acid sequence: CASSPQGNEQFF.

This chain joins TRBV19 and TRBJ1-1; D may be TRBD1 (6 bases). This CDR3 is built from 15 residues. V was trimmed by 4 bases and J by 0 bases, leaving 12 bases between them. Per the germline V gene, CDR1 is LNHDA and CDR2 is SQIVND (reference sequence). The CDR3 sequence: CASSTPGQMNTEAFF. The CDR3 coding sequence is TGTGCCAGTAGTACACCCGGACAGATGAACACTGAAGCTTTCTTT.

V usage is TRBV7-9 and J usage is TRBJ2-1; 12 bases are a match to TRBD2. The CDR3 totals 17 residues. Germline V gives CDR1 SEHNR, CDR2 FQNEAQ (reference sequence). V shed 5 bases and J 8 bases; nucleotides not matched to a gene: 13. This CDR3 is CASSPPRLAGAGDEQFF. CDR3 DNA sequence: TGTGCCAGCAGCCCTCCCCGACTAGCGGGGGCCGGCGATGAGCAGTTCTTC.